Shown below are 30 T cell receptor beta chains from a single sample sequenced in a study of CD8 T cells in Susac syndrome. When the RNA was reverse transcribed, random hexamers were used with an input of roughly 0.45 to 1 ug. TCRdb ran MiXCR on the immunoSEQ multiplex PCR reads and lists one entry per CDR3 protein. The repertoire holds roughly 120,000 distinct CDR3 sequences, roughly 96% seen once, with more than 0.08% in the top ten. Specimen: CD4+ T cells from PBMCs. Receptor source: a human donor in good health.

The chain employs TRBV4-2 and TRBJ1-2, with TRBD1 matching 9 bases. The CDR3 has 16 residues. Trimming took 3 bases from V and 8 from J; bases not matched to a gene: 13. The germline V gene encodes CDR1 LGHNA and CDR2 YNFKEQ. The CDR3 DNA reads TGTGCCAGCAGCCAGGAATATACACAGGGGGCTGGCGGCTACACCTTC. Translation: CASSQEYTQGAGGYTF.

V gene TRBV19 combines with J gene TRBJ1-2; unclear D gene. The CDR3 has 14 amino acids. Germline V gene sequence: CDR1 LNHDA, CDR2 SQIVND (reference sequence). The germline V and J ends were trimmed by 7 bases and 4 bases, with 16 bases remaining between them. The CDR3 DNA reads TGTGCCAGTACTTCAACACCTGGTCGCTATGGCTACACCTTC. This encodes CASTSTPGRYGYTF.

The sample holds one count of this clonotype. The V gene is TRBV3-1, the J gene TRBJ1-1; D is possibly TRBD1 (6 bases). Trimming took off 0 bases at V and 10 bases at J, with 15 bases between the two ends. CDR3 size: 14 residues. CDR1 is LGHDT and CDR2 is YNNKEL in the germline V gene (reference sequence). CDR3 sequence: CASSQDLGGRGAFF. The CDR3 coding sequence is TGTGCCAGCAGCCAAGATCTTGGGGGGCGCGGAGCTTTCTTT.

The rearrangement uses TRBV5-1 and TRBJ2-7; TRBD1 agrees at 8 bases. The CDR3 is 15 amino acids. The junction had 6 bases not matched to a gene; V was cut back by 4 bases and J by 0 bases. In germline, CDR1 is SGHRS, CDR2 YFSETQ. The CDR3 DNA follows: TGCGCCAGCAGCCATGGGACAGGCGACTCCTACGAGCAGTACTTC. This codes for CASSHGTGDSYEQYF.

The chain links TRBV4-2 to TRBJ1-1; perhaps TRBD1 as D (5 bases). Germline CDR1 and CDR2: LGHNA and YNFKEQ. V lost 1 base and J lost 1, with 19 bases in between. The CDR3 covers 18 residues. The CDR3 DNA reads TGTGCCAGCAGCCAAGTGGGAGGGGATTGGGACGGGAACACTGAAGCTTTCTTT. It specifies CASSQVGGDWDGNTEAFF.

The chain carries TRBV7-2 and TRBJ2-2; D uncertain. The V gene lost 2 bases and the J gene lost 7 bases, with 8 bases spanning the gap. CDR3 size: 13 residues. The V gene's germline CDR1 is SGHTA and CDR2 FQGNSA. CDR3 in amino acids: CASSLNGFGELFF. The DNA for the CDR3 is TGTGCCAGCAGCTTAAATGGGTTCGGGGAGCTGTTTTTT.

This chain connects TRBV5-6 to TRBJ1-5, with D maybe TRBD1 (6 bases). The CDR3 is 14 amino acids. The germline CDR1 and CDR2 sequences are SGHDT and YYEEEE. Trimming stripped 7 bases from V and 3 bases from J, with 14 bases between. DNA of the CDR3: TGTGCCAGCGCAACAGGGATACACAATCAGCCCCAGCATTTT. It yields the protein CASATGIHNQPQHF.

The chain uses TRBV3-1 and TRBJ2-3; 13 nucleotides line up with TRBD2. The length of the CDR3 is 16 residues. V lost 4 bases and J lost 4; bases outside the gene matches: 5. The germline V gene encodes CDR1 LGHDT and CDR2 YNNKEL (reference sequence). CDR3 coding DNA: TGTGCCAGCAGCCTTCGACTAGCGGGGGGAGCAGATACGCAGTATTTT. This codes for CASSLRLAGGADTQYF.

This chain joins TRBV7-8 and TRBJ2-7, with D unclear. With 2 bases removed from V and 3 bases from J, the gap between germline ends came to 5 bases. Germline V CDR1 and CDR2: SGHVS, FQNEAQ. The CDR3 extends over 12 amino acids. The CDR3 protein is CASSLQNYEQYF. CDR3 sequence (DNA): TGTGCCAGCAGCTTACAGAACTACGAGCAGTACTTC. Drawing the rest from reference TRBV7-8 and TRBJ2-7, the complete variable domain is GAGVSQSPRYKVAKRGQDVALRCDPISGHVSLFWYQQALGQGPEFLTYFQNEAQLDKSGLPSDRFFAERPEGSVSTLKIQRTQQEDSAVYLCASSLQNYEQYFGPGTRLTVT.

This chain uses TRBV28 with TRBJ1-5; 8 bases line up with TRBD1. Germline V gene sequence: CDR1 MDHEN, CDR2 SYDVKM. The CDR3 extends over 15 amino acids. The V gene end was trimmed by 5 bases and the J gene end by 3 bases; junction bases not matched to a gene: 6. CDR3 region: CASSGADRVNQPQHF. CDR3 nucleotides: TGTGCCAGCAGTGGGGCGGACAGGGTCAATCAGCCCCAGCATTTT.

J is TRBJ2-2 and V is TRBV7-3, with D hard to call. The CDR3 consists of 14 residues. In germline, CDR1 is SGHTA, CDR2 FQGTGA. Trimming removed 2 bases at V and 1 base at J, with 5 bases between. CDR3 amino acids: CASSLWGNTGELFF. As DNA, the CDR3 is TGTGCCAGCAGCTTATGGGGGAACACCGGGGAGCTGTTTTTT. Looking up the rest from reference TRBV7-3 and TRBJ2-2 gives the full variable domain: GAGVSQTPSNKVTEKGKYVELRCDPISGHTALYWYRQSLGQGPEFLIYFQGTGAADDSGLPNDRFFAVRPEGSVSTLKIQRTERGDSAVYLCASSLWGNTGELFFGEGSRLTVL.

The chain combines TRBV30 with TRBJ2-3, with 12 bases lining up with TRBD2. The CDR3 extends over 15 amino acids. Germline values: CDR1 GTSNPN, CDR2 SVGIG (reference sequence). The V segment lost 2 bases and the J segment 2 bases; nucleotides outside the gene matches: 2. As DNA, the CDR3 is TGTGCCTGGAGTCTAGCGGGGGGGACCACAGATACGCAGTATTTT. This gives the protein CAWSLAGGTTDTQYF.

This clonotype was found once. The J gene is TRBJ2-7, the V gene TRBV5-4, with 11 bases fitting TRBD2. There are 18 residues in the CDR3. The ends lost 0 bases at V and 5 bases at J; junction bases unmatched: 13. The V gene's germline CDR1 is SGHNT and CDR2 YYREEE (reference sequence). The CDR3 spells CASSLVLAGDPNAHEQYF. The CDR3 DNA is TGTGCCAGCAGCTTGGTACTAGCGGGAGACCCCAACGCACACGAGCAGTACTTC.

On this clonotype: Likely a read error: the CDR3 ends without its conserved phenylalanine or tryptophan. The chain employs TRBV2 and TRBJ2-3; TRBD2 matches 8 bases. Germline values: CDR1 SNHLY, CDR2 FYNNEI. Germline trimming cut 8 bases from V and 6 bases from J; bases unmatched to any gene: 10. This CDR3 spans 14 amino acids. The chain's CDR3 is CASLPGRASDTQYL. CDR3 coding DNA: TGTGCCAGCCTTCCCGGGAGGGCCTCGGATACGCAGTATCTT.

This clonotype was observed once. V and J are TRBV20-1 and TRBJ2-7, with 7 positions matching TRBD2. CDR3 length equals 14 residues. After removal of 3 bases from V and 2 bases from J, the junction contained 7 bases not matched to a gene. CDR1 is DFQATT, CDR2 SNEGSKA, per germline (reference sequence). CDR3 region: CSASRTGGTYEQYF. The DNA for the CDR3 is TGCAGTGCTAGCAGAACGGGGGGAACCTACGAGCAGTACTTC.

The V gene is TRBV7-2, the J gene TRBJ2-3; 9 bases are a match to TRBD2. This CDR3 region has 16 residues. The germline CDR1 and CDR2 sequences are SGHTA and FQGNSA. Germline trimming cut 5 bases from V and 5 bases from J; bases unmatched to any gene: 11. The CDR3 DNA follows: TGTGCCAGCAGCCCCTCTCGCGGGAGGGCCATAGATACGCAGTATTTT. It is translated as CASSPSRGRAIDTQYF.

The CDR3 is CASSFRRPPDPQIAYEQYF. The CDR3 DNA reads as TGTGCCAGCAGTTTCCGCCGGCCGCCGGATCCTCAAATCGCCTACGAGCAGTACTTC. The rearrangement uses TRBV27 and TRBJ2-7; D ambiguous. Trimming pared 3 bases from V and 2 bases from J, leaving 26 bases between. The CDR3 totals 19 residues. Germline CDR1 and CDR2: MNHEY and SMNVEV (reference sequence).

This clonotype was detected only once. The gene calls are TRBV12-3 or TRBV12-4 and TRBJ2-2; D gene uncertain. Trimming shortened V by 5 bases and J by 4 bases, and 11 bases separated the two germline ends. The CDR3 length is 14 residues. The CDR3 bases are TGTGCCAGCAGTGGCCGAAGAGGCACCGGGGAGCTGTTTTTT. It yields the protein CASSGRRGTGELFF.

V is TRBV18 and J is TRBJ2-7; no clear D gene. CDR1 and CDR2 (germline): KGHSH, LQKENI. The CDR3 spans 13 residues. V was trimmed by 1 base and J by 4 bases, leaving 8 bases between them. The CDR3, as DNA: TGTGCCAGCTCACCACAGCGCGCTTACGAGCAGTACTTC. Protein product: CASSPQRAYEQYF.

This clonotype was seen just once. This chain joins TRBV5-6 and TRBJ2-2; D possibly corresponds to TRBD2 (6 bases). The CDR3 runs to 14 residues. Germline V CDR1 and CDR2: SGHDT, YYEEEE. The germline V and J ends were trimmed by 2 bases and 6 bases, with 11 bases remaining between them. The CDR3 is CASSFAGIPGELFF. CDR3 in DNA: TGTGCCAGCAGCTTCGCGGGGATCCCCGGGGAGCTGTTTTTT.

The chain is built from TRBV14 and TRBJ1-6; weak D call: TRBD1 (5 bases). This CDR3 region has 14 residues. Germline assignment: CDR1 SGHDN and CDR2 FVKESK. V was shortened by 1 base and J by 6 bases, with 7 bases between the two germline ends. DNA of the CDR3: TGTGCCAGCAGCCAAGGGGACCCTAATTCACCCCTCCACTTT. This translates into CASSQGDPNSPLHF.

The chain uses TRBV7-9 and TRBJ2-1, with 15 bases aligning to TRBD2. V lost 6 bases to trimming and J lost 6 bases; unmatched junction nucleotides: 9. Germline V gives CDR1 SEHNR, CDR2 FQNEAQ (reference sequence). This CDR3 region has 17 residues. CDR3 loop: CASRPGLAGGMTNEQFF. The CDR3 DNA is TGTGCCAGCAGACCGGGACTAGCGGGAGGTATGACCAATGAGCAGTTCTTC. Variable domain in full (rest from reference TRBV7-9 and TRBJ2-1): DTGVSQNPRHKITKRGQNVTFRCDPISEHNRLYWYRQTLGQGPEFLTYFQNEAQLEKSRLLSDRFSAERPKGSFSTLEIQRTEQGDSAMYLCASRPGLAGGMTNEQFFGPGTRLTVL.

V and J are TRBV23-1 and TRBJ2-5; D not resolved. TRBV23-1 is classed as an ORF, of uncertain function. The CDR3 spans 10 residues. V shed 9 bases and J shed 4 bases, with 6 bases lying between them. Here the CDR3 reads CARPGETQYF. The CDR3 DNA reads as TGCGCCAGACCCGGAGAGACCCAGTACTTC.

V gene TRBV2 combines with J gene TRBJ2-2, with D uncertain. Trimming took 6 bases from V and 1 from J, leaving 9 bases between them. This CDR3 is 14 amino acids long. Germline values: CDR1 SNHLY, CDR2 FYNNEI. In nucleotides, the CDR3 is TGTGCCAGCAGGAACGGGTTGAACACCGGGGAGCTGTTTTTT. The encoded protein is CASRNGLNTGELFF.

The V and J genes are TRBV29-1 and TRBJ1-2, with 8 bases identical to TRBD1. The CDR3 has 15 residues. Germline lookup yields CDR1 SQVTM and CDR2 ANQGSEA. Trimming took 3 bases from V and 4 from J; bases not matched to a gene: 10. The CDR3 nucleotides are TGCAGCGTTGATGGGGCAGGGGGCGGAAGCTATGGCTACACCTTC. It codes for CSVDGAGGGSYGYTF.

The chain combines TRBV4-1 with TRBJ2-7, with 14 bases aligning to TRBD2. This CDR3 is built from 18 residues. Germline V lookup: CDR1 MGHRA, CDR2 YSYEKL. The V segment lost 3 bases and the J segment 2 bases; nucleotides outside the gene matches: 9. DNA of the CDR3: TGCGCCAGCAGCCAGGCTGGGACTAGCGGGAGTGGGGCCTACGAGCAGTACTTC. As protein: CASSQAGTSGSGAYEQYF.

The genes are TRBV3-1 and TRBJ1-2, with D perhaps matching TRBD1 (6 bases). Trimming pared 2 bases from V and 8 bases from J, leaving 15 bases between. This CDR3 spans 14 amino acids. Germline V gives CDR1 LGHDT, CDR2 YNNKEL (reference sequence). The CDR3 loop reads CASSQFGRGQGYTF. The CDR3 nucleotides read TGTGCCAGCAGCCAATTTGGACGGGGGCAAGGCTACACCTTC. The full variable domain, with the rest looked up from reference TRBV3-1 and TRBJ1-2, is DTAVSQTPKYLVTQMGNDKSIKCEQNLGHDTMYWYKQDSKKFLKIMFSYNNKELIINETVPNRFSPKSPDKAHLNLHINSLELGDSAVYFCASSQFGRGQGYTFGSGTRLTVV.

The rearrangement uses TRBV4-2 and TRBJ2-3; possible D gene TRBD1, 5 bases. The J call may be mistaken, given a closer DNA end match to TRBJ1-6. This CDR3 contains 13 residues. Germline CDR1 is LGHNA and CDR2 is YNFKEQ. The CDR3 DNA is TGTGCCAGCAGCCAAGAAGAAGCGGGGGGCCTCCACTTT. This sequence encodes CASSQEEAGGLHF.

Only one count was recorded for this clonotype. The V call is TRBV6-2 or TRBV6-3, the J call TRBJ2-7; D is unclear. Trimming cost V 4 bases and J 2 bases, with 9 bases left between them. Germline CDR1 is MNHEY and CDR2 is SVGEGT. The CDR3 is 13 residues long. CDR3 amino acids: CASSSPGPYEQYF. The CDR3 region has the DNA TGTGCCAGCAGTTCCCCAGGACCCTACGAGCAGTACTTC.

The CDR3 is CATSRVLGAGGNTGELFF. The CDR3 DNA reads TGTGCCACCAGCAGAGTTTTAGGAGCGGGAGGGAACACCGGGGAGCTGTTTTTT. The chain links TRBV15 to TRBJ2-2; 9 bases are shared with TRBD2. J was trimmed by 1 base and V by 1 base; bases with no gene match: 7. The CDR3 covers 18 residues. Per germline, CDR1 LNHNV and CDR2 YYDKDF (reference sequence).